The source of this T cell receptor beta chain is a study of OX40 agonist ivuxolimab in advanced cancers. On the study more broadly: The dose-escalation cohort was approximately 84% male, with a mean age of 60 years, ranging roughly 23 to 79. General observations from the study: Among the lowest levels of clonal expansion were found in partial responders at 0.1-3.0 mg/kg.

This clone has a single count. Its antigen is unknown. V lost 2 bases, J lost 4 bases, and 7 bases stayed unmatched. The germline CDR1 and CDR2 sequences are SGHRS and YFSETQ. The CDR3 consists of 16 residues. Some clones are missing from TCRdb's copy, which holds only in-frame ones; the method was immunoSEQ multiplex PCR. Counted here are around 100,000 clones, roughly 90% occurring once; the ten biggest clones make up around 0.16%. Source: CD4+ or CD8+ T cells sorted from blood, taken in a trial of the OX40 agonist ivuxolimab. J is TRBJ2-2 and V is TRBV5-1, with 8 nucleotides matching TRBD1. This TCR came from an adult with an advanced solid tumor such as melanoma, head and neck, liver or kidney cancer. CDR3 loop: CASSLSGTGGTGELFF. The CDR3 nucleotides read TGCGCCAGCAGCTTATCCGGGACAGGAGGCACCGGGGAGCTGTTTTTT.